This is a list of T cell receptor beta chains from one sample in a study of blood T cell repertoires in COVID-19. Sequencing used immunoSEQ multiplex PCR; TCRdb keeps in-frame clones, though not all of them. In the table there are 300,000 to 350,000 clones, around nine tenths of which are singletons. Sequenced: peripheral blood. The origin of the receptors is a woman between 18 and 30 years old who had recovered from COVID-19. Each CDR3 is given without its conserved first and last residue.

TRBJ2-2	TRBV4-3	13	ASSQGAGSTGELF
TRBJ2-2	TRBV13	17	ASMKPTAKQGRYTGELF
TRBJ1-3	TRBV6-2/TRBV6-3	12	ASSRGTTGNTIY
TRBJ2-1	TRBV19	17	ASSRDSPGLAGGKNEQF
TRBJ1-1	TRBV7-8	12	ASSLAGQFSEAF
TRBJ2-4	TRBV6-5	12	ASSKPTAKNIQY
TRBJ2-2	TRBV18	16	ASSPLGLAGTNTGELF
TRBJ1-2	TRBV30	11	AAGTDFVYGYT
TRBJ2-1	TRBV27	15	ASRGRGTGTPYNEQF
TRBJ2-3	TRBV11-2	15	ASSAGLAVTGTDTQY
TRBJ2-1	TRBV5-1	13	ASTNGGRVVNEQF
TRBJ1-2	TRBV10-3	15	AISDTRDRGIGYGYT
TRBJ1-1	TRBV30	8	AWSGSQAF
TRBJ1-5	TRBV10-2	16	ASSRTGVRFGGNQPQH
TRBJ1-4	TRBV18	13	ASSGGVPRGEKLF
TRBJ1-2	TRBV6-2/TRBV6-3	11	ASSYDTGDGYT
TRBJ1-1	TRBV21-1	12	ASSVGTVNTEAF
TRBJ1-1	TRBV29-1	11	SVGAGSGTEAF
TRBJ2-1	TRBV5-6	16	ASSRGTSGVSGYNEQF
TRBJ2-5	TRBV6-4	14	ASSDSLGGREETQY
TRBJ2-2	TRBV5-1	12	ASSLAGFTGELF
TRBJ1-3	TRBV27	14	ASSRGDRASGNTIY
TRBJ2-3	TRBV27	13	ASAWERTGTDTQY
TRBJ2-1	TRBV6-2/TRBV6-3	10	ASSLLFNEQF
TRBJ1-2	TRBV7-9	13	ASSLVVKGEDGYT
TRBJ2-1	TRBV9	13	ASSVDRASYNEQF
TRBJ2-5	TRBV7-9	13	ASSLPQREGETQY
TRBJ2-1	TRBV15	11	ATSDRGLDEQF
TRBJ1-2	TRBV2	11	ASSNTGLGGYT
TRBJ2-1	TRBV11-2	13	ASSPRGVSYNEQF
TRBJ2-5	TRBV11-2	16	ASSPGGLASGSKETQY
TRBJ1-4	TRBV5-4	10	ASSLEGGKLF
TRBJ2-5	TRBV14	13	ASSVGLPSTETQY
TRBJ2-1	TRBV2	13	ASSGTSGTYNEQF
TRBJ2-3	TRBV29-1	12	SVVRSSSTDTQY
TRBJ1-2	TRBV25-1	12	ASSAAGGARGYT
TRBJ1-4	TRBV27	16	ASSLTGTGGYANEKLF
TRBJ1-6	TRBV6-4	13	ASSDDGTGGSPLH
TRBJ2-3	TRBV11-2	12	ASSLHRGGDTQY
TRBJ1-5	TRBV24-1	14	ATSASSQGTWQPQH
TRBJ1-1	TRBV2	11	ASRGPRATEAF
TRBJ1-2	TRBV12-3/TRBV12-4	10	ASSLGASGYT
TRBJ1-2	TRBV7-2	12	ASSLARQGRGYT
TRBJ2-5	TRBV7-2	14	ASSPPGLAGGETQY
TRBJ2-1	TRBV7-6	14	ASSAGLLSSYNEQF
TRBJ2-3	TRBV24-1	17	ATSLSAFLGGDSTDTQY
TRBJ2-2	TRBV2	11	AKRASSAGELF
TRBJ2-4	TRBV2	12	ASSEVRGKNIQY
TRBJ1-6	TRBV6-1	13	ASSEPTGNNSPLH
TRBJ2-2	TRBV19	13	ASNHRTARTGELF
TRBJ1-6	TRBV29-1	12	SVHTGTINSPLH
TRBJ1-2	TRBV5-5	11	ASSLGGLYGYT
TRBJ1-2	TRBV30	13	AWSLRWGSNYGYT
TRBJ1-5	TRBV18	13	ASSPGTGKGQPQH
TRBJ1-4	TRBV6-5	12	ASSYRQGGEKLF
TRBJ2-2	TRBV7-2	12	ASSSTGSGGELF
TRBJ2-5	TRBV6-2/TRBV6-3	16	ASSYSRTSGPHPETQY
TRBJ2-2	TRBV7-2	16	ASSPEGGAGGPPGELF
TRBJ2-5	TRBV18	13	ASSPKTGTWETQY
TRBJ2-1	TRBV19	13	ASSTSGRSYNEQF